Following are 22 T cell receptor beta chains from one sample sequenced in a study of CD8 T cells in ankylosing spondylitis (dated 2017 in TCRdb). General findings and caveats noted by the study authors: A TCR beta motif made up of several highly homologous amino acid variants appeared to be characteristic of blood from ankylosing spondylitis patients.

Library construction relied on 5' RACE. Sequenced using an Illumina HiSeq 2500. TCRdb applied fastp at Q25 and MiXCR to the public reads, then kept only in-frame beta chains. Rows are unified per CDR3 protein, each entry keeping the most common DNA and genes. In this sample the table shows about 500,000 distinct CDR3 sequences, 10% to 15% of which occur a single time. The biggest ten clones account for approximately 7% of the sample. These receptors' targets are unknown. What was sequenced was blood, either unsorted or a sorted T cell fraction (not recorded which). The receptors stem from a male donor with ankylosing spondylitis.

CDR3 sequence reads: CASRLTTEAFF. CDR3 coding DNA: TGTGCCTCCCGACTTACCACTGAAGCTTTCTTT. The chain employs TRBV11-2 and TRBJ1-1; no clear D gene. V lost 11 bases to trimming and J lost 4 bases, with 11 bases between them. The germline gives CDR1 SGHAT, CDR2 FQNNGV. There are 11 residues in the CDR3.

This clonotype was seen repeatedly, ten times or more. The chain joins TRBV12-3 or TRBV12-4 to TRBJ2-2, with TRBD2 matching 12 bases. CDR3 size: 15 residues. V lost 5 bases to trimming and J lost 5 bases; unmatched junction nucleotides: 3. The CDR3 coding sequence is TGTGCCAGCAGTCCTAGCGGGAGGGGAACCGGGGAGCTGTTTTTT. Translating it yields CASSPSGRGTGELFF.

This clonotype was picked up many times. The chain joins TRBV29-1 to TRBJ2-3, with D maybe TRBD1 (5 bases). Germline CDR1 reads SQVTM; CDR2 reads ANQGSEA. The CDR3 length is 12 residues. The germline V and J ends were trimmed by 4 bases and 3 bases, with 8 bases remaining between them. CDR3 loop: CSVGQGTDTQYF. For the CDR3, the DNA is TGCAGCGTTGGGCAGGGAACAGATACGCAGTATTTT.

As for this clonotype: At one end the junction does not follow the germline gene, possibly because of a read error. V gene TRBV13 combines with J gene TRBJ2-1, with 8 bases matching TRBD1. CDR3 length: 22 residues. CDR1 is PRHDT, CDR2 FYEKMQ, per germline (reference sequence). CDR3 in DNA: TGCGCCAGCAGCCCCATTCAGGGGGCAGCTAGCCCAACCCTGGGCTCCTACAATGAGCAGTTCTTC. It encodes CASSPIQGAASPTLGSYNEQFF.

This clonotype was seen ten or more times. The chain combines TRBV29-1 with TRBJ2-1; 7 positions match TRBD2. Germline CDR1 is SQVTM and CDR2 is ANQGSEA. CDR3 length equals 13 residues. V lost 3 bases, J lost 10 bases, and 9 bases stayed unmatched. The CDR3 here is CSVEPSGRGEQFF. CDR3 nucleotide sequence: TGCAGCGTTGAGCCTAGCGGACGGGGGGAGCAGTTCTTC.

The genes are TRBV2 and TRBJ1-1, with D hard to call. The CDR3 contains 13 residues. Germline V gene sequence: CDR1 SNHLY, CDR2 FYNNEI. Trimming stripped 5 bases from V and 0 bases from J, with 7 bases between. The CDR3: CASSHSVNTEAFF. The CDR3 region has the DNA TGTGCCAGCAGTCACAGTGTGAACACTGAAGCTTTCTTT.

The chain uses TRBV27 and TRBJ1-2; 7 nucleotides match TRBD1. After removal of 5 bases from V and 13 bases from J, the junction contained 13 bases not matched to a gene. Germline CDR1 and CDR2: MNHEY and SMNVEV (reference sequence). The CDR3 is 13 residues long. CDR3 DNA sequence: TGTGCCAGCAGTGCTTCCGGGACAGCCTCCTCCACCTTC. It translates to CASSASGTASSTF.

This chain uses TRBV20-1 with TRBJ2-1, with 10 bases lining up with TRBD2. The CDR3 has 13 amino acids. The germline gives CDR1 DFQATT, CDR2 SNEGSKA (reference sequence). V dropped 7 bases and J dropped 0; count of bases not matched to a gene: 0. The CDR3 coding sequence is TGCAGTGGGACTAGCGGCTCCTACAATGAGCAGTTCTTC. Translated: CSGTSGSYNEQFF.

The chain recombines TRBV30 with TRBJ2-7; D gene uncertain. V lost 3 bases, J lost 5 bases, and 23 bases lay in between. This CDR3 contains 16 residues. Germline lookup yields CDR1 GTSNPN and CDR2 SVGIG (reference sequence). The CDR3 nucleotides are TGTGCCTGGAGCCCCCGTACCATTCTGGTCACCCACGAGCAGTACTTC. The encoded protein is CAWSPRTILVTHEQYF.

This clonotype was found a few times. The V and J genes are TRBV6-1 and TRBJ1-2; 8 nucleotides align to TRBD1. The CDR3 extends over 13 amino acids. Germline V gene sequence: CDR1 MNHNS, CDR2 SASEGT. J was trimmed by 8 bases and V by 1 base; bases with no gene match: 3. The CDR3 loop reads CASSEGQGLGYTF. Here the CDR3 DNA reads TGTGCCAGCAGTGAAGGACAGGGGCTGGGCTACACCTTC.

This clonotype has just a few counts. This chain joins TRBV5-1 and TRBJ1-2, with D possibly being TRBD1 (5 bases). In germline, CDR1 is SGHRS, CDR2 YFSETQ. This CDR3 region has 18 residues. The germline V and J ends were trimmed by 0 bases and 0 bases, with 18 bases remaining between them. In nucleotides, the CDR3 is TGCGCCAGCAGCTTGGTCGCGCAGGGTACGTCGACTAACTATGGCTACACCTTC. This translates into CASSLVAQGTSTNYGYTF. Full variable domain (missing parts from reference TRBV5-1 and TRBJ1-2): KAGVTQTPRYLIKTRGQQVTLSCSPISGHRSVSWYQQTPGQGLQFLFEYFSETQRNKGNFPGRFSGRQFSNSRSEMNVSTLELGDSALYLCASSLVAQGTSTNYGYTFGSGTRLTVV.

The V gene is TRBV3-1, the J gene TRBJ2-2; D unclear. Trimming removed 0 bases at V and 3 bases at J, with 8 bases between. CDR1 and CDR2 (germline): LGHDT, YNNKEL (reference sequence). This CDR3 comprises 15 residues. DNA of the CDR3: TGTGCCAGCAGCCAAGATCTAAGGTACACCGGGGAGCTGTTTTTT. Translated, it gives CASSQDLRYTGELFF.

This chain uses TRBV14 with TRBJ2-3; maybe TRBD2 (7 bases). Per the germline V gene, CDR1 is SGHDN and CDR2 is FVKESK. The CDR3 is 16 amino acids. Trimming took off 4 bases at V and 3 bases at J, with 17 bases between the two ends. The chain's CDR3 is CASSRYGAGATDTQYF. The CDR3 DNA reads TGTGCCAGCAGCCGTTATGGTGCGGGGGCAACAGATACGCAGTATTTT.

The chain uses TRBV19 and TRBJ1-5; D might be TRBD1 (5 bases). Trimming removed 8 bases from V and 2 bases from J, with 19 bases in between. The CDR3 runs 16 residues. Per germline, CDR1 LNHDA and CDR2 SQIVND (reference sequence). This CDR3 reads CASGTPAGAGNQPQHF. The DNA for the CDR3 is TGTGCCAGTGGGACTCCAGCCGGGGCAGGCAATCAGCCCCAGCATTTT.

This clonotype was counted between two and nine times. The genes are TRBV24-1 and TRBJ2-1; D is uncertain. V shed 1 base and J shed 2 bases, with 11 bases lying between them. This CDR3 is 16 amino acids long. From germline, CDR1 is KGHDR and CDR2 SFDVKD. The CDR3 protein is CATSDFGPGTYNEQFF. The CDR3 DNA is TGTGCCACCAGTGATTTCGGCCCCGGAACCTACAATGAGCAGTTCTTC.

The chain carries TRBV5-4 and TRBJ2-7; 10 bases agree with TRBD2. This CDR3 is 15 amino acids long. Unmatched junction bases numbered 2, after V lost 2 bases and J lost 0 bases. Per germline, CDR1 SGHNT and CDR2 YYREEE (reference sequence). This CDR3 is CASSFGTSASYEQYV. The CDR3, as DNA: TGTGCCAGCAGCTTTGGGACTAGCGCCTCCTACGAGCAGTACGTC.

V usage is TRBV24-1 and J usage is TRBJ1-5; no reliable D call. Trimming stripped 4 bases from V and 4 bases from J, with 16 bases between. Germline-derived CDR1 and CDR2 are KGHDR and SFDVKD. CDR3 size: 16 residues. This chain's CDR3 is CATSDPSAGPNQPQHF. In DNA form, the CDR3 reads TGTGCCACCAGTGACCCCTCGGCGGGTCCTAATCAGCCCCAGCATTTT.

This rearrangement joins TRBV9 to TRBJ2-7; possible D gene TRBD2, 6 bases. This CDR3 comprises 14 residues. CDR1 is SGDLS and CDR2 is YYNGEE in the germline V gene. Trimming took off 3 bases at V and 3 bases at J, with 13 bases between the two ends. The CDR3 spells CASSGGLARYEQYF. The CDR3 DNA reads as TGTGCCAGCAGCGGGGGACTTGCACGCTACGAGCAGTACTTC. Full variable domain (rest looked up from reference TRBV9 and TRBJ2-7): DSGVTQTPKHLITATGQRVTLRCSPRSGDLSVYWYQQSLDQGLQFLIQYYNGEERAKGNILERFSAQQFPDLHSELNLSSLELGDSALYFCASSGGLARYEQYFGPGTRLTVT.

This clonotype has just a few counts. The chain's CDR3 is CATSDLDHYNEQFF. DNA for the CDR3: TGTGCCACCAGTGATTTGGACCACTACAATGAGCAGTTCTTC. The V and J genes are TRBV24-1 and TRBJ2-1, with D hard to call. The CDR3 is 14 residues long. Looked up from germline, CDR1 is KGHDR and CDR2 is SFDVKD. V dropped 0 bases and J dropped 3 bases, with 5 bases sitting between them.

This clonotype was seen at least ten times. The gene calls are TRBV7-9 and TRBJ2-1; D is unclear. Germline lookup yields CDR1 SEHNR and CDR2 FQNEAQ (reference sequence). The V gene lost 5 bases and the J gene lost 6 bases, with 20 bases spanning the gap. The CDR3 is made up of 16 amino acids. In DNA form, the CDR3 reads TGTGCCAGCAGCCCCTGGGGAAGCGCAGGTGCCAATGAGCAGTTCTTC. As protein: CASSPWGSAGANEQFF.

This clonotype was counted many times. This chain uses TRBV5-1 with TRBJ2-7, with D possibly TRBD1 on 5 matching bases. The V end lost 4 bases, the J end lost 6 bases, and 17 bases lay between the germline ends. CDR1 and CDR2 (germline): SGHRS, YFSETQ. This CDR3 contains 14 residues. The CDR3 loop is CASSQQGGVVEQYF. The CDR3 DNA reads as TGCGCCAGCAGCCAGCAGGGCGGTGTGGTCGAGCAGTACTTC.

This sequence joins TRBV29-1 and TRBJ2-1; maybe TRBD2 (6 bases). V shed 7 bases and J shed 10 bases, with 14 bases lying between them. This CDR3 has 11 residues. CDR1 and CDR2 (germline): SQVTM, ANQGSEA. CDR3 in DNA: TGCAGCGCTGGAGGGTTTAGGGAGCAGTTCTTC. Translated: CSAGGFREQFF.